The entry below describes one TCR beta chain. In the study's own analysis: Reference gene primers were amplified, and this amplification served to estimate nucleated cell counts. The assay was immunoSEQ multiplex PCR, and TCRdb's table has in-frame clones only and misses some. V and J calls and clone size follow that table, whereas D and trimming were derived from the DNA. The repertoire holds about 92,000 clones, with 70% to 90% as singletons. The germline V gene encodes CDR1 MNHEY and CDR2 SMNVEV (reference sequence). The CDR3 spans 14 residues. V shed 6 bases and J 8 bases; nucleotides not matched to a gene: 10. The data derive from a study of blood T cell repertoires in COVID-19. Across the whole study: There were acute and convalescent COVID-19 samples, and they came from the United States, Italy and Spain. The cDNA or gDNA used as material had been derived from T cells, B-cell-depleted T cells, or PBMCs.

J is TRBJ1-2 and V is TRBV27; TRBD1 matches at 9 bases. The source is a human donor in a cohort sampled during active COVID-19. Sequenced sample: peripheral blood. The CDR3 DNA sequence: TGTGCCAGCAGACCGGGACAGGGATTGAGAGGCTACACCTTC. Translated: CASRPGQGLRGYTF.